This T cell receptor (beta chain) is drawn from a study of circulating and synovial CD4+ cells in juvenile arthritis. The junction had 10 bases not matched to a gene; V was cut back by 6 bases and J by 7 bases. This CDR3 comprises 14 residues. Germline V gene lookup returns CDR1 LNHDA and CDR2 SQIVND (reference sequence). Some clones are missing from TCRdb's copy, which holds only in-frame ones; the method was immunoSEQ multiplex PCR. The sample carries 30,000 to 35,000 clones, 95% recorded once. The chain combines TRBV19 with TRBJ1-2; 8 nucleotides align to TRBD1. The TCR comes from a human donor with juvenile idiopathic arthritis. The sample comprised CD4+ T cells from blood. CDR3 sequence reads: CASSTGGGYSGYTF. CDR3 coding DNA: TGTGCCAGTAGCACAGGGGGGGGTTATAGTGGCTACACCTTC.